The 22 T cell receptor beta chains reported below all come from one sample, sequenced in a study of blood T cells in healthy people across ages. Using a J-beta primer mix together with a sample-barcoded 5' primer, a second PCR was run for roughly 7 to 12 cycles. TCRdb re-called the 5' RACE reads through MiXCR, storing one row per CDR3 protein. The sample carries about 1.7 million distinct CDR3 sequences, roughly 30% recorded once. The specimen was blood. The receptors here all came from a woman aged 25 to 45 in good health.

This clonotype was picked up many times. The chain combines TRBV9 with TRBJ2-7, with D maybe TRBD2 (6 bases). Germline loops: CDR1 SGDLS, CDR2 YYNGEE. Trimming left V 3 bases short and J 5 bases short, with 15 bases between. The CDR3 is 14 amino acids. The DNA for the CDR3 is TGTGCCAGCAGCGAAACGGAGGGCAGGGACGAGCAGTACTTC. As protein: CASSETEGRDEQYF.

About this clonotype: A read error is possible here, since a much larger clone lies one base away. The V gene is TRBV6-6, the J gene TRBJ2-7; D not resolved. The CDR3 is 13 amino acids. Germline assignment: CDR1 MNHNY and CDR2 SVGAGI (reference sequence). Trimming took 6 bases from V and 2 from J, leaving 11 bases between them. In nucleotides, the CDR3 is TGTGCCAGCAGACCCAGGCAAGCCTACGAGCAGTACTTC. This encodes CASRPRQAYEQYF.

This sequence joins TRBV7-3 and TRBJ1-1, with D unclear. Per the germline V gene, CDR1 is SGHTA and CDR2 is FQGTGA. The CDR3 is 13 residues long. Trimming removed 0 bases from V and 6 bases from J, with 8 bases in between. The CDR3 loop reads CASSLTGNSEAFF. The CDR3 DNA is TGTGCCAGCAGCTTAACAGGGAATTCTGAAGCTTTCTTT.

In its sample, this clonotype was seen a few times. The V gene is TRBV13, the J gene TRBJ2-3; D is uncertain. The CDR3 spans 14 residues. The V end was cut by 3 bases, the J end by 5 bases, with 12 bases between. Germline V lookup: CDR1 PRHDT, CDR2 FYEKMQ (reference sequence). CDR3 protein: CASSLVLDRDTQYF. Written as DNA, the CDR3 is TGTGCCAGCAGCTTGGTCCTAGATCGAGATACGCAGTATTTT.

The sample holds many counts of this clonotype. The V call is TRBV12-3 or TRBV12-4, the J call TRBJ1-5, with D perhaps TRBD1 (5 bases). V was trimmed by 3 bases and J by 3 bases, leaving 9 bases between them. The CDR3 covers 14 residues. Here the CDR3 reads CASSLGRDNQPQHF. The CDR3 DNA reads TGTGCCAGCAGTTTGGGCAGGGACAATCAGCCCCAGCATTTT.

The chain employs TRBV10-3 and TRBJ2-5; D unclear. TRBJ2-7 matches the DNA end more closely, so the J call is doubtful. The CDR3 extends over 12 amino acids. Germline V gene data show CDR1 as ENHRY and CDR2 as SYGVKD. The CDR3 sequence: CAISEAWGEQYF. CDR3 sequence (DNA): TGTGCCATCAGTGAGGCGTGGGGCGAGCAGTACTTC.

This clonotype appeared many times. The chain carries TRBV12-3 or TRBV12-4 and TRBJ1-2; no firm D call. The CDR3 has 14 amino acids. Trimming shortened V by 2 bases and J by 5 bases, and 12 bases separated the two germline ends. Here the CDR3 DNA reads TGTGCCAGCAGTTTATTGGGCGGGAGGTATGGCTACACCTTC. This translates into CASSLLGGRYGYTF.

On this clonotype: A read error is possible here, since a much larger clone lies one base away. This chain uses TRBV12-3 or TRBV12-4 with TRBJ2-5; D remains ambiguous. The end of the DNA fits TRBJ2-7 better, so the J call may be wrong. This CDR3 spans 11 amino acids. The CDR3 region has the DNA TGTGCCAACAGTTCAATGAACGAGCAGTACTTC. Translation gives CANSSMNEQYF.

The table lists this clonotype with a few counts. The chain links TRBV6-6 to TRBJ1-2, with D tentatively TRBD1 (6 bases). Trimming pared 4 bases from V and 8 bases from J, leaving 8 bases between. Germline V gives CDR1 MNHNY, CDR2 SVGAGI (reference sequence). There are 11 residues in the CDR3. CDR3 protein: CASSSQGGYTF. The CDR3 DNA reads TGTGCCAGCAGTTCCCAGGGGGGCTACACCTTC.

This clonotype has ten or more counts. The rearrangement links TRBV3-1 to TRBJ2-7; D not resolved. The CDR3 runs to 14 residues. The ends were cut back, 1 base at V and 3 bases at J, with 10 bases in the middle. Germline CDR1 and CDR2: LGHDT and YNNKEL (reference sequence). In DNA form, the CDR3 reads TGTGCCAGCAGCCAAGTAGCAGAAAACTACGAGCAGTACTTC. This encodes CASSQVAENYEQYF.

Details on this clonotype: A much bigger clone sits one base away, suggesting this may be a read error. This chain uses TRBV24-1 with TRBJ2-7; D perhaps matches TRBD2 (6 bases). Germline V gene lookup returns CDR1 KGHDR and CDR2 SFDVKD. The CDR3 runs 17 residues. In nucleotides, the CDR3 is TGTGCCACCAGTGACCCCATAGCGGTAAGGACCTCCTACGTGCAGTACTTC. It encodes CATSDPIAVRTSYVQYF.

This chain connects TRBV6-5 to TRBJ1-1; tentative D call: TRBD1 (5 bases). Trimming removed 4 bases at V and 3 bases at J, with 9 bases between. This CDR3 region has 13 residues. Looked up from germline, CDR1 is MNHEY and CDR2 is SVGAGI. In nucleotides, the CDR3 is TGTGCCAGCAGTTGGGCGGGGGACACTGAAGCTTTCTTT. As protein: CASSWAGDTEAFF.

Remarks on this clonotype: A read error may explain this, as a much larger clone is one base away. The chain employs TRBV27 and TRBJ2-5; 7 nucleotides align to TRBD1. There are 13 residues in the CDR3. Trimming removed 6 bases from V and 11 bases from J; junction bases left unmatched: 12. CDR1 is MNHEY and CDR2 is SMNVEV in the germline V gene (reference sequence). CDR3 sequence: CASSITGAVGQYF. The CDR3 DNA follows: TGTGCCAGCAGCATAACAGGGGCGGTCGGGCAGTACTTC.

There are a few counts of this clonotype. This sequence joins TRBV20-1 and TRBJ2-5; D remains ambiguous. This CDR3 region has 13 residues. CDR1 DFQATT and CDR2 SNEGSKA come from the germline V gene (reference sequence). Here the CDR3 reads CSPRGRSQETQYF. For the CDR3, the DNA is TGCAGCCCTCGTGGCAGGAGCCAAGAGACCCAGTACTTC.

This clonotype was observed at least ten times. The chain employs TRBV7-2 and TRBJ2-3; D may be TRBD1 (7 bases). Trimming cost V 5 bases and J 7 bases, with 16 bases left between them. Germline V lookup: CDR1 SGHTA, CDR2 FQGNSA. The CDR3 extends over 14 amino acids. This CDR3 is CASSPQGGANTQYF. CDR3 nucleotide sequence: TGTGCCAGCAGCCCCCAGGGGGGCGCGAATACGCAGTATTTT.

The rearrangement uses TRBV2 and TRBJ2-3; D gene uncertain. CDR3 length: 16 amino acids. Per germline, CDR1 SNHLY and CDR2 FYNNEI. V gave up 0 bases and J gave up 2 bases, with 12 bases separating them. CDR3 in DNA: TGTGCCAGCAGTGAAGCGCTTGGGCAAAACACAGATACGCAGTATTTT. Translating it yields CASSEALGQNTDTQYF.

In this sample, this clonotype turned up many times. The rearrangement uses TRBV4-3 and TRBJ2-5, with D perhaps matching TRBD2 (5 bases). This CDR3 spans 15 amino acids. The germline V gene has CDR1 LGHNA and CDR2 YSLEER. V was trimmed by 1 base and J by 5 bases, leaving 14 bases between them. CDR3 sequence (DNA): TGCGCCAGCAGCCAAGCCCCGGGGATGGCCGAGACCCAGTACTTC. Translation gives CASSQAPGMAETQYF.

This chain joins TRBV4-3 and TRBJ2-3; 7 bases fit TRBD2. The V and J ends lost 0 bases and 2 bases, in that order; junction bases with no gene match: 5. Germline-derived CDR1 and CDR2 are LGHNA and YSLEER. The CDR3 contains 16 residues. CDR3 bases: TGCGCCAGCAGCCAAGAGATTAGCGGGTCCACAGATACGCAGTATTTT. Translated: CASSQEISGSTDTQYF.

The gene calls are TRBV4-1 and TRBJ1-1, with 7 bases identical to TRBD1. Germline V CDR1 and CDR2: MGHRA, YSYEKL. The V and J ends lost 6 bases and 1 base, in that order; junction bases with no gene match: 17. The CDR3 has 18 amino acids. The CDR3 is CASRLVPARGQANTEAFF. CDR3 nucleotides: TGCGCCAGCAGGCTTGTTCCCGCCCGCGGACAGGCGAACACTGAAGCTTTCTTT.

Regarding this clonotype: It may be a read error: a sequence one base away is much more abundant. This sequence joins TRBV9 and TRBJ2-5, with D possibly being TRBD2 (6 bases). Germline-derived CDR1 and CDR2 are SGDLS and YYNGEE. The ends were cut back, 3 bases at V and 2 bases at J, with 11 bases in the middle. The CDR3 sequence is 14 residues long. Written as DNA, the CDR3 is TGTGCCAGCAGCGGAAATAGCGGTCAAGAGACCCAGTACTTC. It yields the protein CASSGNSGQETQYF. Based on the CDR3 plus reference TRBV9 and TRBJ2-5, the full variable domain is DSGVTQTPKHLITATGQRVTLRCSPRSGDLSVYWYQQSLDQGLQFLIQYYNGEERAKGNILERFSAQQFPDLHSELNLSSLELGDSALYFCASSGNSGQETQYFGPGTRLLVL.

To note about this clonotype: This may be a read error, as it is one base from a much larger clone. The J gene is TRBJ2-7, the V gene TRBV6-2 or TRBV6-3, with D possibly TRBD2 on 5 matching bases. CDR1 and CDR2 (germline): MNHEY, SVGEGT. CDR3 length: 13 amino acids. As DNA, the CDR3 is TGTGTCAGCAGCAACAGCGGCGCCTACGAGCAGTACTTC. This encodes CVSSNSGAYEQYF.

The chain has TRBV20-1 and TRBJ2-1; 9 nucleotides align to TRBD2. The V segment lost 5 bases and the J segment 10 bases; nucleotides outside the gene matches: 12. This CDR3 spans 14 amino acids. Germline V gene lookup returns CDR1 DFQATT and CDR2 SNEGSKA (reference sequence). The CDR3 here is CSASGLREGWEQFF. The DNA of the CDR3 is TGCAGTGCTTCGGGGTTGCGGGAGGGGTGGGAGCAGTTCTTC.